The source of this T cell receptor beta chain is a study of T-cell reconstitution after alpha-beta-depleted transplantation in children. Unique molecular identifiers were incorporated when the TCRbeta library was constructed. Via MiXCR, TCRdb re-called the PCR reads, giving one row per CDR3 protein. The repertoire holds hundreds of thousands of distinct CDR3 sequences, with under 20% as singletons. This clonotype was observed a few times. The V end lost 5 bases, the J end lost 4 bases, and 10 bases lay between the germline ends. CDR3 size: 13 residues. CDR1 is SEHNR, CDR2 FQNEAQ, per germline (reference sequence).

The genes are TRBV7-9 and TRBJ2-3; D unclear. Sample: PBMCs, mostly from graft donor cells, taken 360 days after TCRalphabeta/CD19-depleted stem cell transplant. This clonotype originated in a male patient aged 2 to 9 who had a stem cell transplant for acute lymphoblastic leukemia, so the T cells may come from the graft donor. For the CDR3, the DNA is TGTGCCAGCAGCCCCGGATGGGCAGATACGCAGTATTTT. This sequence encodes CASSPGWADTQYF.